This note documents a single T cell receptor beta chain sequence. This sample stems from a study of CD8+ T cells in alopecia areata. Extracted RNA was reverse transcribed into cDNA, the sequencing template. Only in-frame clones appear in the TCRdb table, and some are missing; sequencing was by immunoSEQ multiplex PCR. Here the sample spans approximately 140,000 clones, more than 40% being singletons. The ends were cut back, 4 bases at V and 6 bases at J, with 18 bases in the middle. Looked up from germline, CDR1 is LGHNA and CDR2 is YNFKEQ. The CDR3 is 16 amino acids. The chain joins TRBV4-2 to TRBJ2-2; possibly TRBD2 for D (6 bases). The TCR originated in a human donor with alopecia areata. The sequencing sample was made of CD4+ T cells sorted from blood. The CDR3 is CASSRRPAGSAGELFF. DNA of the CDR3: TGTGCCAGCAGCCGACGGCCCGCCGGGAGTGCCGGGGAGCTGTTTTTT.